This T cell receptor beta chain was captured in a study of CD8 T cells in Susac syndrome. TCR beta was sequenced from blood CD8+ and CD4+ T cells. Healthy donors matched for age and sex were used as controls. Negative isolation was applied to CD8+ and CD4+ T cells, and FACS enrichment was applied to TEMRA cells. Random-hexamer reverse transcription was applied to about 0.45 to 1 ug RNA. Coverage of TCR beta CDR3 amplification by immunoSEQ multiplex PCR extended to 54 Vbeta and 13 Jbeta. Each CDR3 protein gets one entry after TCRdb re-called the immunoSEQ multiplex PCR reads with MiXCR. The sample includes some 150,000 distinct CDR3 sequences, approximately 95% of them seen just once. Per the germline V gene, CDR1 is SGHNT and CDR2 is YYREEE (reference sequence). CDR3 length equals 17 residues. J lost 0 bases, V lost 4 bases, and 11 bases had no gene match.

Sample: CD4+ T cells from PBMCs. V and J are TRBV5-4 and TRBJ1-1; 8 bases fit TRBD1. The TCR was taken from a human donor in good health. The CDR3 spells CASSPDRGSVVNTEAFF. Here the CDR3 DNA reads TGTGCCAGCAGCCCAGACAGGGGATCGGTGGTGAACACTGAAGCTTTCTTT.